This TCR beta chain is from a study of shared clonotypes between healthy human individuals. Study-level findings and limits: Non-shared clonotypes had lower generation probabilities than those shared by all four donors.

As for this clone: Its cognate antigen is unknown.

Germline V gene lookup returns CDR1 MNHEY and CDR2 SVGAGI. CDR3 size: 14 residues. The V segment lost 4 bases and the J segment 3 bases; nucleotides outside the gene matches: 6. Recent vaccinations or acute infections were absent in the healthy HIV-negative adult donors. The CD8 memory sample joined CD45RO+ cells and CCR7-negative CD45RA+ cells. Some 29,000 T cell genomes (roughly 190 ng DNA) went into each sorted-subset replicate. The protocol was immunoSEQ multiplex PCR, while the TCRdb copy is restricted to in-frame clones and leaves out a portion. The table includes some 690,000 clones, 90% detected once.

The TCR sequence derives from a man between 18 and 29 years old in good health. Some clones in this sample may be carry-over from other donors' samples. The sequenced material came from memory CD8+ T cells from PBMCs. As to subset: CD45RO+ cells pooled with CCR7-negative TemRA cells. This chain connects TRBV6-5 to TRBJ2-7; 7 bases match TRBD1. CDR3: CASSSTGPFYEQYF. The CDR3 DNA reads as TGTGCCAGCAGTTCGACAGGGCCCTTCTACGAGCAGTACTTC.